This T cell receptor (beta chain) came from a study of cytomegalovirus exposure and HLA in healthy donors. 60 Vbeta and 13 Jbeta primers were used in PCR. Libraries were prepared by immunoSEQ multiplex PCR; TCRdb keeps only in-frame clonotypes and omits some of them. The sample includes 180,000 or so clones, approximately 65% of them seen just once. J was trimmed by 5 bases and V by 0 bases; bases with no gene match: 5. The CDR3 runs to 15 residues. Per germline, CDR1 ENHRY and CDR2 SYGVKD. The specimen was PBMCs. The source of this sequence is a middle-aged man in good health and CMV-seronegative. The chain couples TRBV10-3 to TRBJ2-7; 9 nucleotides match TRBD1. The CDR3 DNA follows: TGTGCCATCAGTGAGTCGAAGGACAGGGGAAACGAGCAGTACTTC. Amino acids: CAISESKDRGNEQYF.